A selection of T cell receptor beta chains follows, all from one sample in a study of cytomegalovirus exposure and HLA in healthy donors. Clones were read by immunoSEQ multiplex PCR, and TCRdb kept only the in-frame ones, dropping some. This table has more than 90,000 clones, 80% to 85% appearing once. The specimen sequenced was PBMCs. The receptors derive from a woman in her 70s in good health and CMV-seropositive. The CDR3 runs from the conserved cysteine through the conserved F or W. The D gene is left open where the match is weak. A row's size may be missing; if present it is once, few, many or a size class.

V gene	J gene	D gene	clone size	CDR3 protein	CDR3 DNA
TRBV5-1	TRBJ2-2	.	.	CASSLGWQLGHPGTNTGELFF	TGCGCCAGCAGCTTGGGTTGGCAGCTGGGACATCCAGGCACGAACACCGGGGAGCTGTTTTTT
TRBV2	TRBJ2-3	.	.	CASSRRGQGQDTQYF	TGTGCCAGCAGTAGGAGGGGGCAAGGACAAGATACGCAGTATTTT
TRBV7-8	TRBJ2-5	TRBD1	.	CASSSHQQRFRDRIFQETQYF	TGTGCCAGCAGCTCCCACCAACAACGTTTCCGGGACAGGATCTTCCAAGAGACCCAGTACTTC
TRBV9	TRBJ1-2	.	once	CASSVVGGSETF	TGTGCCAGCAGCGTAGTCGGGGGATCTGAAACCTTC
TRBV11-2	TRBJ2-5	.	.	CASSFGGPHDTQYF	TGTGCCAGCAGCTTCGGGGGACCCCATGATACCCAGTACTTC
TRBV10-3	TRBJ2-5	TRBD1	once	CAISEGRGFFETQYF	TGTGCCATCAGTGAGGGCAGGGGGTTTTTTGAGACCCAGTACTTC
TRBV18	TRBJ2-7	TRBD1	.	CASSAGTGDYEQYF	TGTGCCAGCTCCGCAGGGACAGGGGATTACGAGCAGTACTTC
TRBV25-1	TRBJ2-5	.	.	CASSDSTGPIGTQYF	TGTGCCAGCAGTGACTCGACAGGCCCAATTGGAACCCAGTACTTC
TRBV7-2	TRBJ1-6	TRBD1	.	CASSDRDSNSPLHF	TGTGCCAGCAGCGATAGGGACAGTAATTCACCCCTCCACTTT
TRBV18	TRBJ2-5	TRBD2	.	CASSPPAGGPQETQYF	TGTGCCAGCTCACCACCGGCGGGAGGGCCCCAAGAGACCCAGTACTTC
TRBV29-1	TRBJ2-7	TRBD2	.	CSVVGLAAYEQYF	TGCAGCGTTGTGGGCCTAGCGGCCTACGAGCAGTACTTC
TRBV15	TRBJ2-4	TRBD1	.	CATSRDSGQGANIQYF	TGTGCCACCAGCAGAGATTCGGGACAGGGCGCGAACATTCAGTACTTC
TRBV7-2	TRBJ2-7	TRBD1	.	CASSSQRGPTYEQYF	TGTGCCAGCAGTTCTCAGAGGGGGCCGACCTACGAGCAGTACTTC
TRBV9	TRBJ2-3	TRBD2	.	CASSRGTSVSTDTQYF	TGTGCCAGCAGCCGCGGGACTAGCGTAAGCACAGATACGCAGTATTTT
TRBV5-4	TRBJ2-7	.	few	CASSLDSLSYEQYF	TGTGCCAGCAGCTTGGACAGCCTCTCCTACGAGCAGTACTTC
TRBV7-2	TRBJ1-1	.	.	CASSFGAGRKNTEAFF	TGTGCCAGCAGCTTCGGGGCGGGGCGGAAGAACACTGAAGCTTTCTTT
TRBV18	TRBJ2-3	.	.	CASSPPGALTDTQYF	TGTGCCAGCTCACCACCCGGAGCGCTCACAGATACGCAGTATTTT
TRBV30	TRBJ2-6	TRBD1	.	CAWNGQGKTGANVLTF	TGTGCCTGGAACGGACAGGGGAAAACTGGGGCCAACGTCCTGACTTTC
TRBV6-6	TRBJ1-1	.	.	CASSRREVYTEAFF	TGTGCCAGCAGTCGCAGGGAGGTGTACACTGAAGCTTTCTTT
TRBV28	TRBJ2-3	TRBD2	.	CASSLRLAGLYTQYF	TGTGCCAGCAGTTTAAGACTAGCGGGATTGTATACGCAGTATTTT
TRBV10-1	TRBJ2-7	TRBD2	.	CASSETGTSGSNEQYF	TGCGCCAGCAGTGAAACTGGGACTAGCGGGAGCAACGAGCAGTACTTC
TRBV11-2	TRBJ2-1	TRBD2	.	CASSGGLAEGISYNEQFF	TGTGCCAGCAGCGGGGGACTAGCGGAGGGGATCTCCTACAATGAGCAGTTCTTC
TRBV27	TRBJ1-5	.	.	CASSSTAAGPQHF	TGTGCCAGCAGTTCCACAGCGGCAGGGCCCCAGCATTTT
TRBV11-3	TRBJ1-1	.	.	CASSSLYGAEAFF	TGTGCCAGCAGCTCCTTATACGGGGCTGAAGCTTTCTTT
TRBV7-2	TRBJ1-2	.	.	CASTLGRGTGTNYGYTF	TGTGCCAGCACCCTCGGACGAGGTACAGGGACTAACTATGGCTACACCTTC
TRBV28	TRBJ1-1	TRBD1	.	CASSSPPTGVYGEAFF	TGTGCCAGCAGTTCCCCCCCGACAGGGGTATACGGTGAAGCTTTCTTT
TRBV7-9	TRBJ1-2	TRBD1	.	CASSPSGTGDAYGYTF	TGTGCCAGCAGCCCAAGCGGGACAGGGGATGCCTATGGCTACACCTTC
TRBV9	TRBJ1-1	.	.	CASSVGQKNTEAFF	TGTGCCAGCAGCGTAGGGCAAAAGAACACTGAAGCTTTCTTT
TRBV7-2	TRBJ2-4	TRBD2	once	CASSAGLAPVAKNIQYF	TGTGCCAGCAGCGCGGGACTAGCGCCCGTAGCCAAAAACATTCAGTACTTC
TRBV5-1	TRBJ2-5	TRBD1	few	CASRRQNFGTGGKETQYF	TGCGCCAGCCGCAGGCAAAACTTCGGGACAGGGGGGAAAGAGACCCAGTACTTC
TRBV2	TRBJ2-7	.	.	CASSDIKPRFGEQYF	TGTGCCAGCAGTGATATCAAGCCCAGATTCGGGGAGCAGTACTTC
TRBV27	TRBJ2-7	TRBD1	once	CASSPGGTGFVREQYF	TGTGCCAGCAGTCCTGGCGGGACAGGGTTCGTCCGCGAGCAGTACTTC
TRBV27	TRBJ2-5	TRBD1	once	CASRPEGQGLETQYF	TGTGCCAGCAGACCAGAGGGACAGGGGTTAGAGACCCAGTACTTC
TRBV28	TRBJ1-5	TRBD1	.	CASSSYRGGQPQHF	TGTGCCAGCAGTTCGTACAGGGGTGGGCAGCCCCAGCATTTT
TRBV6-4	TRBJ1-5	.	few	CASSDSIRDCQPQHF	TGTGCCAGCAGTGACTCCATCCGAGACTGTCAGCCCCAGCATTTT
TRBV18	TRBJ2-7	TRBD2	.	CASSPRAGAYEQYF	TGTGCCAGCTCCCCACGGGCGGGGGCCTACGAGCAGTACTTC
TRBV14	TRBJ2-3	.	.	CASSQGVGVDTQYF	TGTGCCAGCAGCCAAGGCGTGGGAGTAGATACGCAGTATTTT
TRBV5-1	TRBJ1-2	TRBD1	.	CASSPGQGLWGYTF	TGCGCCAGCAGCCCTGGACAGGGGTTATGGGGCTACACCTTC
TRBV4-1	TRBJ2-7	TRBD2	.	CASSQTLAGAYEQYF	TGCGCCAGCAGCCAAACTCTAGCGGGGGCATACGAGCAGTACTTC
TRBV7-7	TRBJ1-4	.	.	CASSPRRGTNEKLFF	TGTGCTAGCAGCCCAAGAAGGGGGACTAATGAAAAACTGTTTTTT
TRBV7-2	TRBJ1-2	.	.	CASSLQGTINYGYTF	TGTGCCAGCAGCCTGCAGGGGACTATTAACTATGGCTACACCTTC
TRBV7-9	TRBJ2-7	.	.	CASSPINPTVPEYF	TGTGCCAGCAGCCCCATAAACCCCACAGTCCCGGAGTACTTC
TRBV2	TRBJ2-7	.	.	CASSEPPSYEQYF	TGTGCCAGCAGTGAACCCCCGTCCTACGAGCAGTACTTC
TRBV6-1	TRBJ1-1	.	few	CASSDGGNTEAFF	TGTGCCAGCAGTGACGGCGGTAACACTGAAGCTTTCTTT
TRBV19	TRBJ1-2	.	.	CASSISGNYGYTF	TGTGCCAGTAGTATCTCCGGGAACTATGGCTACACCTTC
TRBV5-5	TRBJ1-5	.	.	CASSFYRDTYQPQHF	TGTGCCAGCAGCTTTTACCGGGACACCTATCAGCCCCAGCATTTT
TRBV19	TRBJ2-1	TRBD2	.	CASSIDGLAEWSEQFF	TGTGCCAGTAGTATAGACGGACTAGCGGAGTGGAGTGAGCAGTTCTTC
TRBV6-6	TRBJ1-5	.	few	CASSLSSYSNQPQHF	TGTGCCAGCAGTTTGAGCTCCTATAGCAATCAGCCCCAGCATTTT
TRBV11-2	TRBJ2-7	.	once	CASSFGTPFYEQYF	TGTGCCAGCAGCTTTGGGACTCCTTTTTACGAGCAGTACTTC
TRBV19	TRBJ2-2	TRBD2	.	CASRRGGAGTGELFF	TGTGCCAGTAGGCGGGGGGGGGCGGGAACCGGGGAGCTGTTTTTT
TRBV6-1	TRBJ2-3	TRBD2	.	CASSAGTSGSKGTDTQYF	TGTGCCAGCAGTGCCGGGACTAGCGGGAGTAAAGGGACAGATACGCAGTATTTT
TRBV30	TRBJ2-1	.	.	CAWSVSGTYNEQFF	TGTGCCTGGAGTGTTAGCGGAACCTACAATGAGCAGTTCTTC
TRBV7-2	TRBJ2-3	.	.	CASSINQGYTQYF	TGTGCCAGCAGCATTAATCAGGGGTATACGCAGTATTTT
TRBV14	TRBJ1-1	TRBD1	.	CASSQEQGARANTEAFF	TGTGCCAGCAGCCAAGAACAGGGGGCCCGCGCGAACACTGAAGCTTTCTTT
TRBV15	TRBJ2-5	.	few	CATSRDTETQYF	TGTGCCACCAGCAGAGATACTGAGACCCAGTACTTC